The 14 T cell receptor beta chains given below trace back to one sample, sequenced in a study of control samples from healthy donors and cancer patients. Sequencing was performed with immunoSEQ multiplex PCR; in TCRdb, only in-frame clones are kept and a portion is missing. The sample lists about 170,000 clones, over 85% occurring once. Material for sequencing was blood. These receptors came from a man aged 25 to 40 in good health.

The CDR3 protein is CASSLELAFTEQYF. CDR3 coding DNA: TGCGCCAGCAGCTTGGAACTAGCGTTTACCGAGCAGTACTTC. The genes are TRBV5-1 and TRBJ2-7; 7 nucleotides match TRBD2. The CDR3 extends over 14 amino acids. In germline, CDR1 is SGHRS, CDR2 YFSETQ. Germline trimming cut 0 bases from V and 6 bases from J; bases unmatched to any gene: 6.

The chain joins TRBV19 to TRBJ2-2; 9 bases match TRBD1. This CDR3 is built from 15 residues. The ends lost 4 bases at V and 5 bases at J; junction bases unmatched: 5. Germline CDR1 reads LNHDA; CDR2 reads SQIVND (reference sequence). CDR3 loop: CASSNADRGTGELFF. The CDR3 DNA reads as TGTGCCAGTAGTAACGCCGACAGGGGGACCGGGGAGCTGTTTTTT.

The genes are TRBV23-1 and TRBJ2-3; TRBD2 agrees at 8 bases. TRBV23-1 counts as an open reading frame of uncertain function. The CDR3 is made up of 17 amino acids. V dropped 4 bases and J dropped 2; count of bases not matched to a gene: 11. CDR3 nucleotide sequence: TGCGCCAGCAGTCCACCTCCGGGGGGGAACCCCACAGATACGCAGTATTTT. This sequence encodes CASSPPPGGNPTDTQYF.

This clone was recorded many times. As DNA, the CDR3 is TGTGCCAGCAGGCGAACAGGGGTGGGTCACGAGCAGTACTTC. Translation gives CASRRTGVGHEQYF. The V gene is TRBV2, the J gene TRBJ2-7; TRBD1 aligns across 7 bases. The V gene end was trimmed by 6 bases and the J gene end by 5 bases; junction bases not matched to a gene: 10. From germline, CDR1 is SNHLY and CDR2 FYNNEI. This CDR3 comprises 14 residues.

The rearrangement links TRBV9 to TRBJ2-7; the D gene is possibly TRBD2 (5 bases). Per the germline V gene, CDR1 is SGDLS and CDR2 is YYNGEE. The ends were cut back, 4 bases at V and 3 bases at J, with 11 bases in the middle. The CDR3 extends over 13 amino acids. The DNA for the CDR3 is TGTGCCAGCAGCCCACGGGGATACTACGAGCAGTACTTC. This sequence encodes CASSPRGYYEQYF.

The V call is TRBV12-3 or TRBV12-4, the J call TRBJ1-6; D gene ambiguous. The ends were cut back, 8 bases at V and 9 bases at J, with 11 bases in the middle. This CDR3 comprises 12 residues. The CDR3 nucleotides read TGTGCCAGCTCGGTAGGCGGTTCACCCCTCCACTTT. Translation gives CASSVGGSPLHF.

V gene TRBV27 combines with J gene TRBJ1-2; D possibly corresponds to TRBD1 (6 bases). Trimming pared 5 bases from V and 0 bases from J, leaving 10 bases between. Germline CDR1 reads MNHEY; CDR2 reads SMNVEV (reference sequence). The CDR3 extends over 14 amino acids. The CDR3 protein is CASSPRTANYGYTF. CDR3 DNA: TGTGCCAGCAGTCCCCGGACAGCTAACTATGGCTACACCTTC.

This clone was recorded only once. The V gene is TRBV11-3, the J gene TRBJ1-6; no clear D. V dropped 5 bases and J dropped 6 bases, with 8 bases sitting between them. This CDR3 is 13 amino acids long. CDR1 and CDR2 from the germline V gene are SGHNT and YENEEA. CDR3 amino acids: CASSVGVNSPLHF. DNA for the CDR3: TGTGCCAGCAGCGTCGGGGTTAATTCACCCCTCCACTTT.

The chain joins TRBV10-3 to TRBJ2-3; 11 positions match TRBD2. CDR1 ENHRY and CDR2 SYGVKD come from the germline V gene. V shed 3 bases and J 4 bases; nucleotides not matched to a gene: 9. The CDR3 consists of 17 residues. CDR3 protein: CAISDSLAGGRADTQYF. CDR3 sequence (DNA): TGTGCCATCAGTGACTCTTTAGCGGGAGGGCGAGCAGATACGCAGTATTTT.

The genes are TRBV7-2 and TRBJ2-7; no definite D call. Germline V CDR1 and CDR2: SGHTA, FQGNSA. Trimming cost V 5 bases and J 3 bases, with 5 bases left between them. The CDR3 consists of 11 residues. The CDR3 is CASSINYEQYF. The CDR3 DNA follows: TGTGCCAGCAGCATCAACTACGAGCAGTACTTC.

The chain is built from TRBV29-1 and TRBJ2-3, with no clear D. This CDR3 contains 12 residues. The germline gives CDR1 SQVTM, CDR2 ANQGSEA. V was cut by 1 base and J by 4 bases, with 6 bases left in between. CDR3 loop: CSVEGLADTQYF. The CDR3 DNA follows: TGCAGCGTTGAAGGGCTAGCAGATACGCAGTATTTT.

V usage is TRBV10-3 and J usage is TRBJ2-3, with D maybe TRBD2 (7 bases). Deletions cut 8 bases from V and 0 bases from J, with 15 bases between. The CDR3 consists of 15 residues. The germline V gene encodes CDR1 ENHRY and CDR2 SYGVKD. CDR3 DNA: TGTGCCATCGAGGGGGGGCGAGGGAGCACAGATACGCAGTATTTT. It codes for CAIEGGRGSTDTQYF.

This sequence joins TRBV3-1 (or the pseudogene TRBV3-2) and TRBJ1-5, with D possibly TRBD1 on 6 matching bases. V gave up 1 base and J gave up 4 bases, with 11 bases separating them. Per germline, CDR1 LGHDT and CDR2 YNNKEL (reference sequence). The CDR3 totals 15 residues. Here the CDR3 DNA reads TGTGCCAGCAGCCAAGGTCCGCAGGGGAATCAGCCCCAGCATTTT. Translating it yields CASSQGPQGNQPQHF.

V gene TRBV15 combines with J gene TRBJ1-3, with 7 nucleotides matching TRBD1. V was clipped by 0 bases and J by 1 base; unmatched bases: 3. The germline CDR1 and CDR2 sequences are LNHNV and YYDKDF (reference sequence). This CDR3 is 16 amino acids long. The CDR3 loop reads CATSRERGQSGNTIYF. In nucleotides, the CDR3 is TGTGCCACCAGCAGAGAGAGGGGACAGTCTGGAAACACCATATATTTT.